The 18 T cell receptor beta chains presented below share a single source sample, sequenced in a study of siplizumab effects on memory and regulatory T cells. Assay used: immunoSEQ multiplex PCR; TCRdb lists only in-frame clones, some missing. Among 90,000 to 120,000 clones listed, roughly 94% were seen once. Sequencing was performed on Tregs sorted from blood. Every receptor here comes from a human donor in good health.

The chain has TRBV20-1 and TRBJ2-1; D ambiguous. The germline V gene has CDR1 DFQATT and CDR2 SNEGSKA (reference sequence). Between the trimmed V and J ends, which lost 5 bases and 7 bases, there was a span of 6 bases. The CDR3 has 10 residues. The DNA of the CDR3 is TGCAGTGCTTCGAGGAATGAGCAGTTCTTC. Translation: CSASRNEQFF.

This chain joins TRBV30 and TRBJ1-5; D is unclear. The CDR3 is 15 amino acids. The V end was cut by 0 bases, the J end by 4 bases, with 13 bases between. In germline, CDR1 is GTSNPN, CDR2 SVGIG (reference sequence). The CDR3 protein is CAWSVKTAGNQPQHF. Written as DNA, the CDR3 is TGTGCCTGGAGTGTTAAAACAGCCGGGAATCAGCCCCAGCATTTT. Full variable domain (outside the CDR3, taken from reference TRBV30 and TRBJ1-5): SQTIHQWPATLVQPVGSPLSLECTVEGTSNPNLYWYRQAAGRGLQLLFYSVGIGQISSEVPQNLSASRPQDRQFILSSKKLLLSDSGFYLCAWSVKTAGNQPQHFGDGTRLSIL.

This CDR3 is CASRRTAFNTGELFF. The CDR3 coding sequence is TGTGCCAGCAGACGGACAGCCTTTAACACCGGGGAGCTGTTTTTT. V and J are TRBV28 and TRBJ2-2, with a possible D match to TRBD1 (6 bases). The CDR3 contains 15 residues. Germline V gene lookup returns CDR1 MDHEN and CDR2 SYDVKM. V lost 6 bases and J 2 bases, leaving 13 bases between the germline ends.

A single count supports this clone. V gene TRBV2 combines with J gene TRBJ2-3; TRBD1 matches at 7 bases. CDR3 length: 14 residues. The germline V gene has CDR1 SNHLY and CDR2 FYNNEI. V trimming: 6 bases; J trimming: 3 bases; junction bases outside the gene matches: 6. The CDR3 is CASRAGTATDTQYF. CDR3 nucleotide sequence: TGTGCCAGCAGAGCCGGGACAGCGACAGATACGCAGTATTTT.

The chain's CDR3 is CASRGTGGNEAFF. The DNA for the CDR3 is TGTGCCAGCAGGGGGACAGGCGGGAATGAAGCTTTCTTT. This rearrangement joins TRBV2 to TRBJ1-1; 8 bases line up with TRBD1. Germline CDR1 and CDR2: SNHLY and FYNNEI. Trimming took 6 bases from V and 7 from J; bases not matched to a gene: 7. This CDR3 has 13 amino acids.

The rearrangement joins TRBV29-1 to TRBJ2-1; TRBD1 or TRBD2 may be the D gene (6 bases each). The V end was cut by 4 bases, the J end by 9 bases, with 16 bases between. Germline CDR1 SQVTM, CDR2 ANQGSEA. CDR3 length equals 13 residues. The CDR3 DNA reads TGCAGCGTTGTAGCGGCCCCGGGGGCTGAGCAGTTCTTC. Amino acid sequence: CSVVAAPGAEQFF.

For this clone: The junction departs from germline at one end; a sequencing error may be responsible. V and J are TRBV11-2 and TRBJ2-7, with a weak D call TRBD2 (6 bases). The CDR3 covers 18 residues. Looked up from germline, CDR1 is SGHAT and CDR2 is FQNNGV. CDR3 protein: CASSLERPSEYYSYEQYF. The CDR3 nucleotides read TGTGCCAGCAGCCTAGAGCGTCCTAGCGAATACTACTCCTACGAGCAGTACTTC.

The V gene is TRBV28, the J gene TRBJ1-4; D gene uncertain. The CDR3 has 14 amino acids. Germline V gene lookup returns CDR1 MDHEN and CDR2 SYDVKM. Trimming removed 6 bases from V and 8 bases from J, with 16 bases in between. The CDR3 spells CASSLGGLREKLFF. CDR3 bases: TGTGCCAGCAGCCTCGGAGGTTTAAGGGAAAAACTGTTTTTT.

For the CDR3, the DNA is TGTGCCAGCCAGGGCCCTAGCGTCGGTCTCGAGCAGTACTTC. Protein: CASQGPSVGLEQYF. The rearrangement uses TRBV2 and TRBJ2-7; tentative D call: TRBD2 (6 bases). With 8 bases removed from V and 6 bases from J, the gap between germline ends came to 20 bases. CDR3 length: 14 residues. Germline V gene data show CDR1 as SNHLY and CDR2 as FYNNEI.

This clone was seen just once. Written as DNA, the CDR3 is TGTGCCAGCAGCTTACTTCGGGGATACACTGAAGCTTTCTTT. As protein: CASSLLRGYTEAFF. V gene TRBV7-2 combines with J gene TRBJ1-1, with D unclear. Germline V CDR1 and CDR2: SGHTA, FQGNSA. The CDR3 length is 14 residues. Trimming took 2 bases from V and 3 from J, leaving 10 bases between them.

The chain employs TRBV6-1 and TRBJ1-2; D call uncertain. The V end was cut by 7 bases, the J end by 3 bases, with 12 bases between. The CDR3 has 13 residues. CDR1 MNHNS and CDR2 SASEGT come from the germline V gene. The CDR3 DNA reads as TGTGCCAGCAAACCTGGACCTTACTATGGCTACACCTTC. Translating it yields CASKPGPYYGYTF.

This clone has just a few counts. The chain has TRBV10-3 and TRBJ1-1; no clear D gene. CDR3 length equals 12 residues. In germline, CDR1 is ENHRY, CDR2 SYGVKD. Trimming removed 10 bases at V and 2 bases at J, with 11 bases between. In DNA form, the CDR3 reads TGTGCCACCAAGGATTTCAACACTGAAGCTTTCTTT. Translation: CATKDFNTEAFF.

The J gene is TRBJ2-7, the V gene TRBV7-3; the match to TRBD2 covers 14 bases. The germline gives CDR1 SGHTA, CDR2 FQGTGA. V lost 4 bases and J lost 7; bases outside the gene matches: 3. This CDR3 has 14 residues. CDR3 region: CASSSGLAGDEQYF. CDR3 DNA: TGTGCCAGCAGCTCGGGACTAGCGGGAGATGAGCAGTACTTC.

This chain uses TRBV23-1 with TRBJ1-1; 7 nucleotides align to TRBD1. TRBV23-1 is placed among ORFs of uncertain function. The ends lost 6 bases at V and 4 bases at J; junction bases unmatched: 5. This CDR3 has 13 residues. The DNA of the CDR3 is TGCGCCAGCAGCCCCCCAGGGGGCACTGAAGCTTTCTTT. Its protein product is CASSPPGGTEAFF.

This chain links TRBV13 with TRBJ2-5; 10 nucleotides agree with TRBD2. Germline V gene sequence: CDR1 PRHDT, CDR2 FYEKMQ (reference sequence). The CDR3 totals 17 residues. V was pared by 2 bases and J by 5 bases, with 11 bases of the junction left unmatched. This CDR3 is CASSLRPSGRGWETQYF. The CDR3 DNA is TGTGCCAGCAGCTTAAGGCCTAGCGGGAGAGGCTGGGAGACCCAGTACTTC.

The chain is built from TRBV28 and TRBJ2-3; D remains unclear. The CDR3 loop spans 11 amino acids. The V end was cut by 4 bases, the J end by 4 bases, with 3 bases between. Germline CDR1 reads MDHEN; CDR2 reads SYDVKM. CDR3 sequence: CASSSPDTQYF. CDR3 nucleotide sequence: TGTGCCAGCAGTTCTCCAGATACGCAGTATTTT.

The chain employs TRBV7-6 and TRBJ2-2, with D tentatively TRBD1 (6 bases). This CDR3 region has 16 residues. Germline values: CDR1 SGHVS, CDR2 FNYEAQ. Trimming took off 5 bases at V and 0 bases at J, with 13 bases between the two ends. CDR3 bases: TGTGCCAGCAGCCTAAATCAGGGGTCGAACACCGGGGAGCTGTTTTTT. Its translation: CASSLNQGSNTGELFF.

This chain links TRBV10-2 with TRBJ2-3; TRBD2 matches at 7 bases. V was pared by 7 bases and J by 4 bases, with 5 bases of the junction left unmatched. This CDR3 has 13 residues. Germline CDR1 reads WSHSY; CDR2 reads SAAADI. This chain's CDR3 is CASKASGSDTQYF. Written as DNA, the CDR3 is TGCGCCAGCAAGGCTAGCGGTTCAGATACGCAGTATTTT.